Following are 13 T cell receptor beta chains from one sample sequenced in a study of graft-versus-host responses after intestinal transplantation (dated by TCRdb to about 2021). The time point label, read with the paper, signifies: cells obtained before transplantation from donor or recipient. The receptor library was made with the immunoSEQ multiplex PCR assay. TCRdb limited this immuneACCESS table to in-frame rearrangements with V and J called. A share of clones is missing; checked studies link under half to unresolved V genes, and the rest is unexplained. The sample has over 120,000 clones on record, roughly 91% of them singletons. The top ten clones comprise about 0.19% of the sample. Which antigens these TCRs recognize remains unknown. The sequences come from unstimulated CD4+ T cells sorted from spleen or lymph node cells, collected before intestinal transplant. Receptors originate from a human donor who received an intestinal transplant.

The V gene is TRBV29-1, the J gene TRBJ2-5, with D perhaps assigned TRBD1 or TRBD2 (5 bases each). CDR1 and CDR2 from the germline V gene are SQVTM and ANQGSEA. Trimming removed 7 bases from V and 7 bases from J, with 19 bases in between. This CDR3 region has 13 residues. CDR3: CSADPGTAGTQYF. In DNA, the CDR3 is TGCAGCGCAGATCCCGGGACCGCTGGGACCCAGTACTTC.

This chain joins TRBV18 and TRBJ2-7; the match to TRBD2 covers 11 bases. CDR3 length equals 17 residues. Trimming cost V 2 bases and J 3 bases; bases outside gene matches: 9. Germline assignment: CDR1 KGHSH and CDR2 LQKENI. In nucleotides, the CDR3 is TGTGCCAGCTCACCATTACCCAGACTAGCGGGAAGCTACGAGCAGTACTTC. It specifies CASSPLPRLAGSYEQYF.

This clone was recorded only once. J is TRBJ2-1 and V is TRBV29-1, with 9 bases that match TRBD2. Germline V CDR1 and CDR2: SQVTM, ANQGSEA. The CDR3 sequence is 16 residues long. The junction had 15 bases not matched to a gene; V was cut back by 8 bases and J by 4 bases. The CDR3 bases are TGCAGCACTGGGCGGGGGGGGCAGTCGCGATACAATGAGCAGTTCTTC. Protein: CSTGRGGQSRYNEQFF.

This clone occurred once. The CDR3 DNA sequence: TGTGCCAGTAAAATGACAGGAGGGGTGACCTACGAGCAGTACTTC. This translates into CASKMTGGVTYEQYF. The chain couples TRBV19 to TRBJ2-7; D could derive from TRBD1 or TRBD2 (6 bases each). The V gene's germline CDR1 is LNHDA and CDR2 SQIVND (reference sequence). V lost 7 bases to trimming and J lost 2 bases, with 18 bases between them. CDR3 length: 15 residues.

This clone was counted a single time. The rearrangement uses TRBV6-1 and TRBJ2-1; D unresolved. CDR3 length: 12 amino acids. Germline CDR1 is MNHNS and CDR2 is SASEGT. V was trimmed by 1 base and J by 11 bases, leaving 9 bases between them. Here the CDR3 DNA reads TGTGCCAGCAGTGAAGGGACCTTAAAGCAGTTCTTC. Translation: CASSEGTLKQFF.

The rearrangement links TRBV6-6 to TRBJ2-3, with D possibly being TRBD1 (5 bases). V lost 0 bases and J lost 3, with 7 bases in between. The CDR3 sequence is 14 residues long. Per the germline V gene, CDR1 is MNHNY and CDR2 is SVGAGI (reference sequence). CDR3 residues: CASSYSRQTDTQYF. CDR3 nucleotide sequence: TGTGCCAGCAGTTACTCGAGACAGACAGATACGCAGTATTTT.

The V gene is TRBV28, the J gene TRBJ1-4, with 7 bases that match TRBD1. This CDR3 is built from 14 residues. CDR1 MDHEN and CDR2 SYDVKM come from the germline V gene. V lost 3 bases and J lost 3; bases outside the gene matches: 1. CDR3 bases: TGTGCCAGCAGTTTTACAGGGGCTAATGAAAAACTGTTTTTT. The encoded protein is CASSFTGANEKLFF.

The rearrangement links TRBV9 to TRBJ2-4; no clear D. The germline V gene has CDR1 SGDLS and CDR2 YYNGEE. The CDR3 length is 13 residues. The ends were cut back, 0 bases at V and 5 bases at J, with 6 bases in the middle. The CDR3 DNA reads as TGTGCCAGCAGCGTAGCACCTCAAAACATTCAGTACTTC. Translating gives CASSVAPQNIQYF.

This clone was observed a single time. The J gene is TRBJ2-3, the V gene TRBV5-1, with 12 positions matching TRBD2. Trimming took 4 bases from V and 3 from J; bases not matched to a gene: 0. Germline-derived CDR1 and CDR2 are SGHRS and YFSETQ. This CDR3 is 14 amino acids long. The CDR3 bases are TGCGCCAGCAGCGGACTAGCGGGAACAGATACGCAGTATTTT. It codes for CASSGLAGTDTQYF.

The V and J genes are TRBV15 and TRBJ2-5; tentative D call: TRBD2 (5 bases). The CDR3 consists of 14 residues. V was clipped by 0 bases and J by 5 bases, with 10 bases between them. Per the germline V gene, CDR1 is LNHNV and CDR2 is YYDKDF (reference sequence). The CDR3 nucleotides are TGTGCCACCAGCAGAGATAACGGGAAGGAGACCCAGTACTTC. Amino acid sequence: CATSRDNGKETQYF.

V is TRBV11-2 and J is TRBJ1-3; no clear D gene. Trimming left V 5 bases short and J 1 base short, with 15 bases between. This CDR3 has 16 residues. Per the germline V gene, CDR1 is SGHAT and CDR2 is FQNNGV. The CDR3 region is CASSPGVRASGNTIYF. The CDR3 DNA sequence: TGTGCCAGCAGCCCTGGGGTTAGGGCGTCTGGAAACACCATATATTTT.

The chain employs TRBV9 and TRBJ2-7; 8 nucleotides line up with TRBD1. Germline CDR1 SGDLS, CDR2 YYNGEE. The V and J ends lost 4 bases and 1 base, in that order; junction bases with no gene match: 7. The CDR3 contains 15 residues. CDR3 sequence reads: CASSPRTGTSYEQYF. As DNA, the CDR3 is TGTGCCAGCAGCCCCCGGACAGGGACGTCCTACGAGCAGTACTTC. The full variable domain, with the rest looked up from reference TRBV9 and TRBJ2-7, is DSGVTQTPKHLITATGQRVTLRCSPRSGDLSVYWYQQSLDQGLQFLIQYYNGEERAKGNILERFSAQQFPDLHSELNLSSLELGDSALYFCASSPRTGTSYEQYFGPGTRLTVT.

The V and J genes are TRBV18 and TRBJ1-2, with TRBD1 matching 9 bases. The CDR3 is made up of 16 amino acids. V was pared by 3 bases and J by 4 bases, with 9 bases of the junction left unmatched. CDR1 is KGHSH and CDR2 is LQKENI in the germline V gene. The CDR3 is CASSPPGQGEAYGYTF. In DNA form, the CDR3 reads TGTGCCAGCTCACCGCCGGGACAGGGAGAGGCCTATGGCTACACCTTC.